This record looks at one TCR beta chain sequence and its context. The data originate from a study of shared T cell receptors in the human thymus. The CDR3 has 12 amino acids. Germline CDR1 is SGHTA and CDR2 is FQGNSA. V lost 6 bases and J lost 8, with 13 bases in between. Data came from immunoSEQ multiplex PCR; TCRdb stores just in-frame clones and leaves some out. The table includes 500,000 to 850,000 clones, around 87% detected once. These sequences were also reported in another study, on human thymus T cells.

This TCR derives from a boy in the first two years of life with a congenital heart defect. The chain employs TRBV7-2 and TRBJ1-2; D not resolved. Sequenced material: thymocytes. The CDR3 reads CASRKQPSGYTF. The CDR3 DNA reads TGTGCCAGCAGAAAACAGCCCTCCGGCTACACCTTC.